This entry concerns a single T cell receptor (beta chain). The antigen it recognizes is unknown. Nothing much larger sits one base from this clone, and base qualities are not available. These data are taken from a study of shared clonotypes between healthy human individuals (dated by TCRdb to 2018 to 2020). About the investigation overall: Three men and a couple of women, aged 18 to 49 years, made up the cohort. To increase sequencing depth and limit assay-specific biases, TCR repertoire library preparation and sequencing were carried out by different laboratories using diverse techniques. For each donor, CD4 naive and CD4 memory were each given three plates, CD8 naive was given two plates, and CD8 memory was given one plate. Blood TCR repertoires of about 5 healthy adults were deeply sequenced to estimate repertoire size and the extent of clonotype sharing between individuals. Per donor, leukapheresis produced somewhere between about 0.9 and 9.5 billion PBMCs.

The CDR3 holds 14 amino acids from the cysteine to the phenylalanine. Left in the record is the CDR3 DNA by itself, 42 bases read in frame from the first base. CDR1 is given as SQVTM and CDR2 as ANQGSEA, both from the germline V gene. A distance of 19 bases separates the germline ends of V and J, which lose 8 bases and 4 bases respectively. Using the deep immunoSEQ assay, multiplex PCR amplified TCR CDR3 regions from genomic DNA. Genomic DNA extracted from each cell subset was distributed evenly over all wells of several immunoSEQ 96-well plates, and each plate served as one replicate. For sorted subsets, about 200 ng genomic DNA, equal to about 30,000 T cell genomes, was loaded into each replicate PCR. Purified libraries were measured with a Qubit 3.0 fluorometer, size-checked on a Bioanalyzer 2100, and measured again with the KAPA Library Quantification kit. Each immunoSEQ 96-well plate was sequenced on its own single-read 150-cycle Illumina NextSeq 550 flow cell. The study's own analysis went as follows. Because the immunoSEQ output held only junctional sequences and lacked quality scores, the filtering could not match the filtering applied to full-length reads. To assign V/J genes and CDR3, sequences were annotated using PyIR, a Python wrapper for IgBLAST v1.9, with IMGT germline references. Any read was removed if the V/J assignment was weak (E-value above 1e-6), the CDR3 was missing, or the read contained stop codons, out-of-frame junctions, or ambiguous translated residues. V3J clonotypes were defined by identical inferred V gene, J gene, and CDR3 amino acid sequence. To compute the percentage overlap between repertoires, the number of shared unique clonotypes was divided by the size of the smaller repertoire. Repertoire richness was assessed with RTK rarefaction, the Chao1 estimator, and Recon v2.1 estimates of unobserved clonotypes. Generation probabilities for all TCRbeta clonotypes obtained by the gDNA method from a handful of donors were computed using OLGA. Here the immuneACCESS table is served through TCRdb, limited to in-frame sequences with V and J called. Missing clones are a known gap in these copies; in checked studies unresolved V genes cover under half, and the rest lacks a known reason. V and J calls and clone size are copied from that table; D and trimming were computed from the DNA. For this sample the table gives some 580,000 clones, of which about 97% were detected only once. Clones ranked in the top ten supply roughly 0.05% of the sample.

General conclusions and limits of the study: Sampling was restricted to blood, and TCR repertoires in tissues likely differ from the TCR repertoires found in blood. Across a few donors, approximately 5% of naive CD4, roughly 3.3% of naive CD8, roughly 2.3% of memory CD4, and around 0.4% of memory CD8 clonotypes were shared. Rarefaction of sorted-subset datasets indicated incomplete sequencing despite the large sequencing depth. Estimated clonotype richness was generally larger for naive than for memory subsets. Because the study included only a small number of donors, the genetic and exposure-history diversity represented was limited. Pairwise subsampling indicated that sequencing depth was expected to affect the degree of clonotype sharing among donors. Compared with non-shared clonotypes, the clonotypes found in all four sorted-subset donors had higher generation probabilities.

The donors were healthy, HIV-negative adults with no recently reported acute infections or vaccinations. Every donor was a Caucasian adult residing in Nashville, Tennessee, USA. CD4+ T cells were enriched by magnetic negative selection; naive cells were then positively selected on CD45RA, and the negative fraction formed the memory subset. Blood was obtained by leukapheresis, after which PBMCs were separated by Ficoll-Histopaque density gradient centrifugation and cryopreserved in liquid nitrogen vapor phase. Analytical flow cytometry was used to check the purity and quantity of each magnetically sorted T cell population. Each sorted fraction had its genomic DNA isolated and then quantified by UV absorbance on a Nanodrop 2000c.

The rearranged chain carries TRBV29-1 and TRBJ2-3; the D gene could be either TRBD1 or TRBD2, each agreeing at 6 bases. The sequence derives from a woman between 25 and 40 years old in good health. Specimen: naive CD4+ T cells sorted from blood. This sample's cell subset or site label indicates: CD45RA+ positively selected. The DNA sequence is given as TGCAGCTCTTCGGGGGCAGGCGTAGCAGATACGCAGTATTTT. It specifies CSSSGAGVADTQYF.